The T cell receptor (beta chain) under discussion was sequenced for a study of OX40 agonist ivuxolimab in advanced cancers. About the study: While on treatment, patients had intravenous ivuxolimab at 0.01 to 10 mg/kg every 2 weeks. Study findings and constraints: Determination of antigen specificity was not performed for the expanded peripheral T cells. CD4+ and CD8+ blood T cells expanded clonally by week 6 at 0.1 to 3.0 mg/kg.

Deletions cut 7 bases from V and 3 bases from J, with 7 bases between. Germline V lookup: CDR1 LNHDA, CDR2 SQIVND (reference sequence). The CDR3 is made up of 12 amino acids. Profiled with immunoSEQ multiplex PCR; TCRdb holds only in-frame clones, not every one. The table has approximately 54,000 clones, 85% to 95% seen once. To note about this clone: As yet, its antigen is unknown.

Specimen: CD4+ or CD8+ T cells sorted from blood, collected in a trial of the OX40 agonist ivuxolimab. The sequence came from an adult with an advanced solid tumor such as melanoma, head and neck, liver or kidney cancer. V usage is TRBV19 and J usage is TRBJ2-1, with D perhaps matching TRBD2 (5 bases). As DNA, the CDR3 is TGTGCCAGTATGGCGGGCTACAATGAGCAGTTCTTC. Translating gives CASMAGYNEQFF.